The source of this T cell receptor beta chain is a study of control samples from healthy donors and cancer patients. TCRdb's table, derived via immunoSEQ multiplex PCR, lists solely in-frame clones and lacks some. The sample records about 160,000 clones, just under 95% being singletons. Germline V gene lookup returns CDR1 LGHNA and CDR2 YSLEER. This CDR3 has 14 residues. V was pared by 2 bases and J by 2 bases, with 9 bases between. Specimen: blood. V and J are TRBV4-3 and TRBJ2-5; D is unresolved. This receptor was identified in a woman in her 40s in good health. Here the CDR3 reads CASSQIGSQETQYF. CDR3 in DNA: TGCGCCAGCAGCCAAATCGGGTCTCAAGAGACCCAGTACTTC.